The T cell receptor beta chain under discussion was sequenced for a study of siplizumab effects on memory and regulatory T cells. The study, taken as a whole, reports: Siplizumab brought about a significant reduction in alloreactive sequences traceable to unstimulated CD4+ memory cells. Both greater diversity than memory cells and a major contribution to the alloresponse seemed to characterize naive T cells. Many proliferating CD4+ or CD8+ clones remained unclassified. Roughly 75-96% of them could not be assigned either a naive or a memory phenotype.

Per individual sample, 95,000 to 100,000 TCR templates were assayed. TCRdb's table, derived via immunoSEQ multiplex PCR, lists solely in-frame clones and lacks some. There are roughly 64,000 clones in the sample; just over 95% occur only once, and around 0.086% lies in the top ten. After removal of 6 bases from V and 2 bases from J, the junction contained 6 bases not matched to a gene. The CDR3 has 14 residues. Germline V gene sequence: CDR1 LNHDA, CDR2 SQIVND (reference sequence). Regarding this clone: The target antigen is unknown.

The sequenced sample consisted of naive CD8+ T cells sorted from blood. The gene calls are TRBV19 and TRBJ2-7; 8 bases line up with TRBD1. The sequence was collected from a human donor in good health. The CDR3 DNA reads TGTGCCAGTAGCCTACAGGGGGGCGCCTACGAGCAGTACTTC. Translating gives CASSLQGGAYEQYF.